A single T cell receptor beta chain is shown here with its context. Antigen: not known. Trimming removed 6 bases from V and 4 bases from J, with 10 bases in between. Looked up from germline, CDR1 is SNHLY and CDR2 is FYNNEI. The CDR3 has 13 residues. The sample is drawn from a study of blood T cells in healthy people across ages. Study conclusions and caveats: CMV status of donors was unknown, possibly confounding expanded clonotype changes. Older age went with lower TCR beta diversity per million T cells, in a roughly linear way. There were more naive CD4+ cells and higher diversity in long-lived donors than in aged donors. Underestimates were what the diversity estimates from one million T cells were considered to be.

PCR was performed a second time for about 7 to 12 cycles using a sample-barcoded 5' primer and a J-beta primer mix. TCRdb reanalysed the 5' RACE reads using MiXCR and keeps one entry per CDR3 protein. There are 850,000 to 1,300,000 distinct CDR3 sequences in the sample; around 43% occur only once, and 15% to 20% lies in the top ten. V and J are TRBV2 and TRBJ1-5, with D perhaps TRBD1 (5 bases). The specimen was blood. The origin of this receptor is a woman aged 60-75 years in good health. This chain's CDR3 is CASRKEGNQPQHF. In nucleotides, the CDR3 is TGTGCCAGCAGGAAGGAGGGGAATCAGCCCCAGCATTTT.